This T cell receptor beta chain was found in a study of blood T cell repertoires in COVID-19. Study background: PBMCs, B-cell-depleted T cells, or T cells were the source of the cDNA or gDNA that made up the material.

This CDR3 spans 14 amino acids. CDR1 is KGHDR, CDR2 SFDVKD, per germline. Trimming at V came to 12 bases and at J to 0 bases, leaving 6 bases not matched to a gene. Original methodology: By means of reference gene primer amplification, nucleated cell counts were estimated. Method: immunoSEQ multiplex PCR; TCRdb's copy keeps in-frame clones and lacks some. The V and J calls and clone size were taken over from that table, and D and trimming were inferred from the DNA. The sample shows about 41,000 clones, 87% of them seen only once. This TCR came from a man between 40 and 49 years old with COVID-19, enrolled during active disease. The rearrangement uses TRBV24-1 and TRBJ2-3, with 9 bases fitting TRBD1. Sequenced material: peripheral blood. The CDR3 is CASSGQGSTDTQYF. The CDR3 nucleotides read TGTGCCTCCTCGGGACAGGGAAGCACAGATACGCAGTATTTT.